A single sample gave rise to the 19 T cell receptor beta chains below, sequenced in a study of blood T cell repertoires in COVID-19 (TCRdb year 2020). Receptor libraries were prepared by the immunoSEQ multiplex PCR assay. Imported from immuneACCESS, the table was reduced by TCRdb to in-frame sequences with V and J called. These copies leave out some clones; in studies compared against another copy, an unresolved V gene accounts for under half, and the cause of the remainder is not known. This sample gives about 200,000 clones in total; around nine tenths of them show up just once. Roughly a sixth of the sample comes from the top ten. What was sequenced was peripheral blood. These receptors all come from a middle-aged man with COVID-19, enrolled during active disease.

This clone has just one count. This rearrangement joins TRBV15 to TRBJ1-6; 7 nucleotides align to TRBD1. The CDR3 runs to 14 residues. Per germline, CDR1 LNHNV and CDR2 YYDKDF (reference sequence). With V trimmed by 8 bases and J by 4 bases, 5 bases remained unmatched. The CDR3 region has the DNA TGTGCCACCTCCGGGACAGATTATAATTCACCCCTCCACTTT. This codes for CATSGTDYNSPLHF.

J is TRBJ1-3 and V is TRBV18; possible D gene TRBD1, 6 bases. This CDR3 has 16 residues. Trimming stripped 5 bases from V and 7 bases from J, with 21 bases between. The germline V gene encodes CDR1 KGHSH and CDR2 LQKENI. The CDR3 DNA is TGTGCCAGCTCAATGGCCGATTCAGGGGCGATGAACACCATATATTTT. Translating it yields CASSMADSGAMNTIYF.

This clone was seen only once. V and J are TRBV6-6 and TRBJ1-6; D unclear. Germline V lookup: CDR1 MNHNY, CDR2 SVGAGI (reference sequence). V shed 5 bases and J shed 4 bases, with 9 bases lying between them. The length of the CDR3 is 14 residues. CDR3 in DNA: TGTGCCAGCAGTGGCGGGGATTATAATTCACCCCTCCACTTT. Its protein is CASSGGDYNSPLHF.

The CDR3 spells CASSPRLGDTEAFF. Written as DNA, the CDR3 is TGTGCCAGCAGTCCCAGGTTGGGTGACACTGAAGCTTTCTTT. The chain employs TRBV2 and TRBJ1-1, with D unresolved. This CDR3 is built from 14 residues. Germline CDR1 SNHLY, CDR2 FYNNEI. Deletions cut 5 bases from V and 3 bases from J, with 13 bases between.

V usage is TRBV5-1 and J usage is TRBJ2-3, with 11 bases aligning to TRBD1. CDR1 SGHRS and CDR2 YFSETQ come from the germline V gene. The junction had 9 bases not matched to a gene; V was cut back by 3 bases and J by 0 bases. This CDR3 has 18 amino acids. CDR3: CASSWKPGQGESTDTQYF. CDR3 sequence (DNA): TGCGCCAGCAGCTGGAAACCGGGACAGGGGGAAAGCACAGATACGCAGTATTTT.

The chain uses TRBV28 and TRBJ2-2; TRBD1 matches at 7 bases. V trimming: 6 bases; J trimming: 1 base; junction bases outside the gene matches: 2. The CDR3 totals 14 residues. The germline V gene encodes CDR1 MDHEN and CDR2 SYDVKM. The CDR3 DNA reads as TGTGCCAGCAGGCGACAGGGGAACACCGGGGAGCTGTTTTTT. Its protein product is CASRRQGNTGELFF.

The V gene is TRBV7-3, the J gene TRBJ2-3, with unresolved D. This CDR3 has 13 residues. Germline V lookup: CDR1 SGHTA, CDR2 FQGTGA. The germline V and J ends were trimmed by 8 bases and 1 base, with 10 bases remaining between them. CDR3 in DNA: TGTGCCAGCGGAGAGAAGGGCACAGATACGCAGTATTTT. This translates into CASGEKGTDTQYF. The full variable domain, its missing parts supplied by reference TRBV7-3 and TRBJ2-3, is GAGVSQTPSNKVTEKGKYVELRCDPISGHTALYWYRQSLGQGPEFLIYFQGTGAADDSGLPNDRFFAVRPEGSVSTLKIQRTERGDSAVYLCASGEKGTDTQYFGPGTRLTVL.

The chain recombines TRBV7-6 with TRBJ2-7; D is possibly TRBD2 (5 bases). Trimming removed 1 base from V and 0 bases from J, with 19 bases in between. The CDR3 runs to 18 residues. Germline CDR1 and CDR2: SGHVS and FNYEAQ. Here the CDR3 reads CASSLGPRGPLSSYEQYF. The CDR3 DNA reads TGTGCCAGCAGCTTAGGACCACGAGGGCCGCTCAGCTCCTACGAGCAGTACTTC.

The rearrangement links TRBV28 to TRBJ2-7, with 14 bases aligning to TRBD2. The V gene's germline CDR1 is MDHEN and CDR2 SYDVKM. V dropped 3 bases and J dropped 10; count of bases not matched to a gene: 8. The CDR3 sequence is 15 residues long. The CDR3 protein is CASSLGGLAGVGQYF. In DNA, the CDR3 is TGTGCCAGCAGTTTGGGGGGACTAGCGGGAGTTGGTCAGTACTTC.

This sequence joins TRBV28 and TRBJ1-2; a weak D match, TRBD1 (5 bases). The CDR3 is 14 amino acids. The V gene's germline CDR1 is MDHEN and CDR2 SYDVKM. Trimming stripped 1 base from V and 5 bases from J, with 11 bases between. For the CDR3, the DNA is TGTGCCAGCAGTTTATCCCAGGGAGGTTATGGCTACACCTTC. Protein: CASSLSQGGYGYTF.

This clone showed up just a few times. The chain recombines TRBV4-2 with TRBJ2-7, with 7 bases aligning to TRBD1. In germline, CDR1 is LGHNA, CDR2 YNFKEQ. The CDR3 has 17 residues. The ends lost 0 bases at V and 2 bases at J; junction bases unmatched: 10. CDR3 amino acids: CASSQDLVRDSAYEQYF. The DNA of the CDR3 is TGTGCCAGCAGCCAAGATTTAGTCCGGGACAGTGCCTACGAGCAGTACTTC.

The genes are TRBV9 and TRBJ2-1; 11 bases are a match to TRBD1. V lost 3 bases to trimming and J lost 2 bases; unmatched junction nucleotides: 4. From germline, CDR1 is SGDLS and CDR2 YYNGEE. The CDR3 sequence is 16 residues long. The CDR3 reads CASSAGTGGTYNEQFF. As DNA, the CDR3 is TGTGCCAGCAGCGCCGGGACAGGGGGGACCTACAATGAGCAGTTCTTC.

The V gene is TRBV24-1, the J gene TRBJ1-5, with TRBD1 matching 9 bases. CDR1 is KGHDR, CDR2 SFDVKD, per germline. The CDR3 runs to 17 residues. The J segment lost 7 bases and the V segment lost 0 bases, leaving 9 bases of the junction unmatched. The CDR3 DNA sequence: TGTGCCACCAGTGATTTGTTCGGGACAGGGCTCGGACAGCCCCAGCATTTT. Its protein is CATSDLFGTGLGQPQHF.

CDR3 sequence (DNA): TGTGCCAGCAGAGGAGGCAGTTATGGCTACACCTTC. Residues: CASRGGSYGYTF. V usage is TRBV6-5 and J usage is TRBJ1-2; D gene uncertain. Between the trimmed V and J ends, which lost 6 bases and 5 bases, there was a span of 10 bases. Germline CDR1 and CDR2: MNHEY and SVGAGI. This CDR3 has 12 amino acids.

The CDR3 spells CAISGLAGGSDTQYF. CDR3 nucleotide sequence: TGTGCCATCAGCGGACTAGCGGGAGGCTCAGATACGCAGTATTTT. The genes are TRBV10-3 and TRBJ2-3; TRBD2 matches 14 bases. V shed 6 bases and J 4 bases; nucleotides not matched to a gene: 3. The CDR3 runs 15 residues. CDR1 and CDR2 (germline): ENHRY, SYGVKD.

This clone has just one count. The chain uses TRBV27 and TRBJ2-7; 8 bases agree with TRBD1. With V trimmed by 1 base and J by 3 bases, 5 bases remained unmatched. Germline V gene data show CDR1 as MNHEY and CDR2 as SMNVEV (reference sequence). The CDR3 is made up of 15 amino acids. This CDR3 reads CASSLFEQGGYEQYF. DNA of the CDR3: TGTGCCAGCAGTTTATTTGAACAGGGGGGCTACGAGCAGTACTTC.

This chain connects TRBV4-1 to TRBJ2-5; tentative D call: TRBD2 (6 bases). V was pared by 1 base and J by 2 bases, with 14 bases between. Germline V lookup: CDR1 MGHRA, CDR2 YSYEKL. This CDR3 contains 16 residues. CDR3 nucleotide sequence: TGCGCCAGCAGCCAAGGGGGCGGGGCAGGACAAGAGACCCAGTACTTC. It is translated as CASSQGGGAGQETQYF.

The V gene is TRBV19, the J gene TRBJ2-2; tentative D call: TRBD1 (8 bases). The germline V gene has CDR1 LNHDA and CDR2 SQIVND (reference sequence). The CDR3 sequence is 12 residues long. The V end was cut by 10 bases, the J end by 7 bases, with 13 bases between. The CDR3 region is CAKDREGGELFF. In nucleotides, the CDR3 is TGTGCCAAGGACAGGGAGGGCGGGGAGCTGTTTTTT.

Turning to this clone: Other nucleotide sequences in the sample specify the same CDR3. The chain joins TRBV2 to TRBJ2-1; 9 nucleotides align to TRBD1. The CDR3 runs 16 residues. Germline CDR1 and CDR2: SNHLY and FYNNEI. V lost 5 bases, J lost 0 bases, and 5 bases stayed unmatched. The CDR3 region has the DNA TGTGCCAGCAGTCTAGGGACAGGGAGCTCCTACAATGAGCAGTTCTTC. Amino acids: CASSLGTGSSYNEQFF.